The rows below give T cell receptor beta chains drawn from one sample of a study of HIV-infected children after antiretroviral therapy interruption. TCRdb redid the calling of the 3' RACE reads with MiXCR, one entry per CDR3 protein. The profile shows under 50,000 distinct CDR3 sequences, around 4.1% of them singletons. The specimen comprised CD45RA+ CD4+ T cells from PBMCs, pooled from several time points, sampled from a donor given antiretroviral therapy, either interrupted or continuous. Receptors were obtained from a pool of human donors with HIV. The CDR3 runs from the conserved cysteine through the conserved F or W. Each record gives: clone size, J gene, V gene, D gene, CDR3 protein, CDR3 DNA. A D gene is named only where the DNA matches it firmly. For some rows the clone size is stated as once, few or many, or as a class when expanded; others skip it.

many,TRBJ1-2,TRBV10-3,.,CAISESEAGPGRYTF,TGTGCCATCAGTGAGTCGGAGGCAGGACCCGGGCGCTACACCTTC
.,TRBJ2-7,TRBV5-6,TRBD1,CASSVGQGAYEQYF,TGTGCCAGCAGCGTCGGACAGGGAGCCTACGAGCAGTACTTC
many,TRBJ1-5,TRBV6-5,.,CASSYSPSDQPQHF,TGTGCCAGCAGTTACTCGCCCAGTGATCAGCCCCAGCATTTT
few,TRBJ2-1,TRBV20-1,TRBD2,CSAASSGWNEQFF,TGCAGTGCTGCGTCTAGCGGGTGGAATGAGCAGTTCTTC
many,TRBJ2-7,TRBV28,.,CASSRTLGRSGANEQYF,TGTGCCAGCAGCCGAACCTTGGGCCGCTCAGGGGCCAACGAGCAGTACTTC
many,TRBJ2-3,TRBV24-1,.,CATSETTASTDTQYF,TGTGCCACCAGTGAGACGACAGCCAGCACAGATACGCAGTATTTT
few,TRBJ2-1,TRBV6-6,.,CASSNSGQLNNEQFF,TGTGCCAGCAGTAACTCCGGGCAGCTGAACAATGAGCAGTTCTTC
many,TRBJ2-6,TRBV12-3/TRBV12-4,.,CASSPVSPGANVLTF,TGTGCCAGCAGTCCAGTCAGCCCTGGGGCCAACGTCCTGACTTTC
many,TRBJ2-1,TRBV6-5,TRBD2,CASSSLSGGFNEQFF,TGTGCCAGCAGTTCCCTTAGCGGGGGGTTCAATGAGCAGTTCTTC
.,TRBJ1-5,TRBV28,.,CASRTGRDQPQHF,TGTGCCAGCAGAACAGGGAGGGATCAGCCCCAGCATTTT
many,TRBJ1-1,TRBV29-1,.,CSVQGVQQNTEAFF,TGCAGCGTCCAAGGGGTACAACAGAACACTGAAGCTTTCTTT
many,TRBJ2-1,TRBV6-2/TRBV6-3,.,CASRPDSYNEQFF,TGTGCCAGCAGGCCCGACAGCTACAATGAGCAGTTCTTC
.,TRBJ1-4,TRBV2,TRBD1,CASSPGQINEKLFF,TGTGCCAGCAGTCCGGGACAGATTAATGAAAAACTGTTTTTT
.,TRBJ2-1,TRBV3-2,.,CASSQGRDRIWNEQFF,TGTGCCAGCAGCCAAGGCCGGGACAGGATTTGGAATGAGCAGTTCTTC
many,TRBJ2-7,TRBV23-1,.,CASSQVPSGRVFHEQYF,TGCGCCAGCAGTCAAGTGCCCTCGGGAAGGGTATTCCACGAGCAGTACTTC
many,TRBJ1-5,TRBV5-1,.,CASSLETGQPQHF,TGCGCCAGCAGCTTGGAAACAGGCCAGCCCCAGCATTTT
few,TRBJ1-1,TRBV7-9,.,CASSPGHSGAEAFF,TGTGCCAGCAGCCCGGGACACTCGGGGGCTGAAGCTTTCTTT
few,TRBJ2-7,TRBV28,.,CASTSRYEQYF,TGTGCCAGCACAAGCCGGTACGAGCAGTACTTC
many,TRBJ2-5,TRBV5-5,.,CASSLVELQETQYF,TGTGCCAGCAGCTTGGTGGAGCTACAAGAGACCCAGTACTTC
few,TRBJ2-6,TRBV7-2,.,CASSFDRSISGANVLTF,TGTGCCAGCAGCTTTGACAGGAGTATCTCTGGGGCCAACGTCCTGACTTTC
.,TRBJ2-7,TRBV5-6,TRBD1,CASSIGQVPYEQYF,TGTGCCAGCAGTATAGGACAGGTTCCCTACGAGCAGTACTTC
many,TRBJ1-5,TRBV28,.,CASSRTTGKLEPQHF,TGTGCCAGCAGCCGGACGACAGGAAAGTTGGAGCCCCAGCATTTT
many,TRBJ2-7,TRBV3-1,.,CASSLVGDYEQYF,TGTGCCAGCAGCCTGGTAGGGGACTACGAGCAGTACTTC
many,TRBJ1-6,TRBV20-1,.,CSALGYFIGTGVNNSPLHF,TGCAGTGCGCTAGGATATTTTATCGGGACGGGGGTGAACAATTCACCCCTCCACTTT
many,TRBJ1-1,TRBV11-2,.,CASSQAGPEAFF,TGTGCCAGCAGCCAGGCTGGCCCTGAAGCTTTCTTT
many,TRBJ1-2,TRBV6-5,.,CASSYSGARGDGYTF,TGTGCCAGCAGTTACTCTGGGGCCCGAGGGGATGGCTACACCTTC
.,TRBJ2-6,TRBV15,.,CATSRGAGANVLTF,TGTGCCACCAGCAGAGGGGCTGGGGCCAACGTCCTGACTTTC
many,TRBJ2-7,TRBV6-5,.,CASSLRPLNSYEQYF,TGTGCCAGCAGCCTTCGTCCTTTAAACTCCTACGAGCAGTACTTC
many,TRBJ2-7,TRBV6-6,.,CASSRSFYLSDEQYF,TGTGCCAGCAGCCGGTCGTTCTACCTTTCCGACGAGCAGTACTTC
.,TRBJ2-3,TRBV11-1,.,CASSLEGQHLTDTQYF,TGTGCCAGCAGCTTAGAGGGTCAACACCTCACAGATACGCAGTATTTT
.,TRBJ2-7,TRBV28,.,CASSLYRLAPREQYF,TGTGCCAGCAGCTTATACCGTCTGGCGCCCAGGGAGCAGTACTTC
many,TRBJ2-5,TRBV6-2/TRBV6-3,.,CASSYSEETQYF,TGTGCCAGCAGTTACTCCGAAGAGACCCAGTACTTC
many,TRBJ1-2,TRBV4-2,.,CASSQMAELRVLGYTF,TGTGCCAGCAGCCAAATGGCAGAGCTTAGGGTACTTGGCTACACCTTC
few,TRBJ2-7,TRBV3-1,.,CASSQEMKEQYF,TGTGCCAGCAGCCAAGAGATGAAGGAGCAGTACTTC
many,TRBJ2-3,TRBV2,.,CASSPGISTDTQYF,TGTGCCAGCAGTCCGGGAATCAGCACAGATACGCAGTATTTT
many,TRBJ1-2,TRBV3-1,.,CASSRGQSNYGYTF,TGTGCCAGCAGCCGCGGACAATCAAACTATGGCTACACCTTC
many,TRBJ1-6,TRBV6-2/TRBV6-3,.,CASSYSSYAQDNSPLHF,TGTGCCAGCAGTTACTCGAGTTACGCCCAAGATAATTCACCCCTCCACTTT
many,TRBJ2-3,TRBV6-5,.,CASSYRQGLGTDTQYF,TGTGCCAGCAGTTACCGTCAGGGGCTGGGCACAGATACGCAGTATTTT
many,TRBJ2-3,TRBV12-3/TRBV12-4,.,CASSTQGTDTQYF,TGTGCCAGCAGCACCCAGGGGACAGATACGCAGTATTTT
many,TRBJ1-6,TRBV27,.,CATTWTANSPLHF,TGTGCCACCACTTGGACAGCCAATTCACCCCTCCACTTT
few,TRBJ2-1,TRBV12-3/TRBV12-4,.,CASTPDVPRNEQFF,TGTGCCAGCACGCCAGACGTGCCGAGGAATGAGCAGTTCTTC
many,TRBJ1-6,TRBV5-5,.,CASSSYAVEYNSPLHF,TGTGCCAGCAGCTCCTACGCAGTCGAGTATAATTCACCCCTCCACTTT
many,TRBJ2-3,TRBV10-2,.,CASSVNTDTQYF,TGCGCCAGCAGTGTGAACACAGATACGCAGTATTTT
few,TRBJ1-5,TRBV30,.,CAWSGRVNQPQHF,TGTGCCTGGAGTGGACGAGTTAATCAGCCCCAGCATTTT
many,TRBJ2-2,TRBV5-6,.,CASSLGQEKRNTGELFF,TGTGCCAGCAGCTTGGGGCAGGAGAAGAGAAACACCGGGGAGCTGTTTTTT
few,TRBJ2-2,TRBV2,TRBD1,CASSGGQGAWTGELFF,TGTGCCAGCAGTGGGGGACAGGGGGCTTGGACCGGGGAGCTGTTTTTT
many,TRBJ2-7,TRBV5-1,.,CASRKGVYEQYF,TGCGCCAGCAGGAAAGGGGTCTACGAGCAGTACTTC
many,TRBJ1-1,TRBV10-3,.,CAISESLDGGTEAFF,TGTGCCATCAGTGAGTCTCTTGACGGGGGCACTGAAGCTTTCTTT
few,TRBJ2-3,TRBV21-1,.,CASSKMGASTNTQYF,TGTGCCAGCAGCAAAATGGGGGCGAGTACGAATACGCAGTATTTT
many,TRBJ1-2,TRBV28,TRBD1,CASSSGQGEGGYTF,TGTGCCAGCAGTTCGGGACAGGGGGAGGGTGGCTACACCTTC
few,TRBJ2-2,TRBV2,.,CASRPGLGTGELFF,TGTGCCAGCAGACCGGGACTCGGGACCGGGGAGCTGTTTTTT
many,TRBJ1-1,TRBV11-3,.,CASSFASYNTEAFF,TGTGCCAGCAGCTTCGCCAGTTATAACACTGAAGCTTTCTTT
.,TRBJ2-2,TRBV10-3,TRBD2,CAIRTSGVNTGELFF,TGTGCCATCAGAACTAGCGGGGTTAACACCGGGGAGCTGTTTTTT